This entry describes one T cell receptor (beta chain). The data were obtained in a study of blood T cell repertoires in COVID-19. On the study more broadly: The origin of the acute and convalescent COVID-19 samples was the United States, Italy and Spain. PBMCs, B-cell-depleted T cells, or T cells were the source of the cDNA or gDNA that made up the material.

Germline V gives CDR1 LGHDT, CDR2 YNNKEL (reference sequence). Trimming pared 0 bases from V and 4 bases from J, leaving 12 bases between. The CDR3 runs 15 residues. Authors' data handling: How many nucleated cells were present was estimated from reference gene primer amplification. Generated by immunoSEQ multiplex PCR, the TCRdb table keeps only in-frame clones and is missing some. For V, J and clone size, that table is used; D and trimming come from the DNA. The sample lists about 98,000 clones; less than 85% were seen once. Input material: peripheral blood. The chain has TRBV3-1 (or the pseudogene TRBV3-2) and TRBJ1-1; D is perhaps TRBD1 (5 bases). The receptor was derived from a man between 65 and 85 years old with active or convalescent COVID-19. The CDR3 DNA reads TGTGCCAGCAGCCAAGATCAAGGAAGGGGCACTGAAGCTTTCTTT. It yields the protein CASSQDQGRGTEAFF.